This T cell receptor (beta chain) was recovered during a study of blood T cell repertoires in COVID-19. Trimming cost V 2 bases and J 10 bases, with 13 bases left between them. CDR3 size: 13 residues. Per the germline V gene, CDR1 is SGHKS and CDR2 is YYEKEE (reference sequence). Source study methods: Amplification with reference gene primers provided the estimates of nucleated cell counts. Assay used: immunoSEQ multiplex PCR; TCRdb lists only in-frame clones, some missing. The V and J calls and the clone size are those of that table, but D and trimming were determined from the DNA. The sample includes some 460,000 clones, 87% seen only once; the top ten take about 2%.

The clonotype comes from a woman aged 18-29 years with acute COVID-19. The specimen sequenced was PBMCs or T cells enriched from blood (not recorded which). The rearrangement joins TRBV5-5 to TRBJ2-1, with D maybe TRBD2 (7 bases). The chain's CDR3 is CASSFRGATEQFF. The CDR3 region has the DNA TGTGCCAGCAGCTTTCGGGGGGCCACGGAGCAGTTCTTC.